This entry lists 22 T cell receptor beta chains sequenced from one sample in a study of blood T cell repertoires in COVID-19. The data were produced by immunoSEQ multiplex PCR, yet TCRdb's version contains in-frame clones alone and is incomplete. The sample comprises about 200,000 clones, more than 65% of which are singletons, and about 13% rests with the top ten. The source material was peripheral blood. These receptor sequences come from a human donor in a cohort sampled during active COVID-19.

The V call is TRBV5-4, the J call TRBJ1-1, with 7 bases fitting TRBD1. The CDR3 has 17 amino acids. Germline V gene data show CDR1 as SGHNT and CDR2 as YYREEE (reference sequence). Trimming took 4 bases from V and 0 from J; bases not matched to a gene: 12. CDR3 coding DNA: TGTGCCAGCAGCAGGGGGCAGAGGGTGGAGCTGAACACTGAAGCTTTCTTT. It translates to CASSRGQRVELNTEAFF.

The chain uses TRBV7-9 and TRBJ2-7, with D maybe TRBD1 (6 bases). CDR3 length equals 13 residues. The germline V gene has CDR1 SEHNR and CDR2 FQNEAQ (reference sequence). V was trimmed by 6 bases and J by 7 bases, leaving 16 bases between them. Written as DNA, the CDR3 is TGTGCCAGCAGTTTTGATCAGGGGCGGGAGCAGTACTTC. This translates into CASSFDQGREQYF. Based on the CDR3 plus reference TRBV7-9 and TRBJ2-7, the full variable domain is DTGVSQNPRHKITKRGQNVTFRCDPISEHNRLYWYRQTLGQGPEFLTYFQNEAQLEKSRLLSDRFSAERPKGSFSTLEIQRTEQGDSAMYLCASSFDQGREQYFGPGTRLTVT.

This chain joins TRBV5-1 and TRBJ2-1; maybe TRBD2 (5 bases). Germline lookup yields CDR1 SGHRS and CDR2 YFSETQ. The CDR3 contains 15 residues. Trimming stripped 3 bases from V and 9 bases from J, with 19 bases between. Here the CDR3 reads CASSWRTASRSEQFF. CDR3 nucleotides: TGCGCCAGCAGCTGGCGGACTGCATCGAGGAGTGAGCAGTTCTTC.

The CDR3, as DNA: TGTGCCAGCTCGCCCCCGAAGGGGGACACCATATATTTT. As protein: CASSPPKGDTIYF. The rearrangement joins TRBV18 to TRBJ1-3, with D possibly being TRBD1 (6 bases). CDR1 and CDR2 (germline): KGHSH, LQKENI. Trimming left V 6 bases short and J 8 bases short, with 14 bases between. The CDR3 is made up of 13 amino acids. Using reference TRBV18 and TRBJ1-3 for the parts outside the CDR3, the full variable domain is NAGVMQNPRHLVRRRGQEARLRCSPMKGHSHVYWYRQLPEEGLKFMVYLQKENIIDESGMPKERFSAEFPKEGPSILRIQQVVRGDSAAYFCASSPPKGDTIYFGEGSWLTVV.

CDR3 amino acids: CASSPWDRGSSYEQYF. The CDR3 DNA is TGCGCCAGCAGCCCCTGGGACAGGGGGTCCTCCTACGAGCAGTACTTC. This chain uses TRBV4-1 with TRBJ2-7; 11 bases fit TRBD1. CDR1 and CDR2 from the germline V gene are MGHRA and YSYEKL. CDR3 length equals 16 residues. With V trimmed by 4 bases and J by 0 bases, 5 bases remained unmatched.

V is TRBV5-1 and J is TRBJ2-1; perhaps TRBD2 as D (6 bases). The germline CDR1 and CDR2 sequences are SGHRS and YFSETQ. The CDR3 is 17 residues long. V lost 4 bases and J 0 bases, leaving 17 bases between the germline ends. This chain's CDR3 is CASSRGSGPSSYNEQFF. CDR3 coding DNA: TGCGCCAGCAGCCGGGGGAGCGGGCCTAGCTCCTACAATGAGCAGTTCTTC.

This clone was picked up one time. The V and J genes are TRBV27 and TRBJ2-7, with D uncertain. Trimming cost V 3 bases and J 1 base, with 16 bases left between them. CDR1 is MNHEY and CDR2 is SMNVEV in the germline V gene (reference sequence). This CDR3 has 16 amino acids. The CDR3 DNA is TGTGCCAGCAGTTTCACCGGTAACCTCGCTTCCTACGAGCAGTACTTC. Its translation is CASSFTGNLASYEQYF.

V is TRBV4-1 and J is TRBJ1-1; no clear D. With 4 bases removed from V and 6 bases from J, the gap between germline ends came to 18 bases. Looked up from germline, CDR1 is MGHRA and CDR2 is YSYEKL. The CDR3 has 15 amino acids. The CDR3 here is CASSLTPTLDSEAFF. CDR3 bases: TGCGCCAGCAGCCTAACCCCCACCCTTGACTCTGAAGCTTTCTTT.

This chain uses TRBV28 with TRBJ2-5; 9 bases match TRBD2. Germline lookup yields CDR1 MDHEN and CDR2 SYDVKM. The CDR3 runs to 16 residues. V trimming: 6 bases; J trimming: 2 bases; junction bases outside the gene matches: 10. The CDR3 nucleotides are TGTGCCAGCAGCCAGGGGGTAGCGGGAGTACAAGAGACCCAGTACTTC. Encoded protein: CASSQGVAGVQETQYF.

V usage is TRBV7-8 and J usage is TRBJ1-5; D is perhaps TRBD1 (5 bases). Trimming left V 4 bases short and J 0 bases short, with 13 bases between. Germline V gene data show CDR1 as SGHVS and CDR2 as FQNEAQ. The CDR3 has 16 amino acids. The CDR3 spells CASSSRTYDSNQPQHF. The CDR3 bases are TGTGCCAGCAGCTCCCGGACATACGATAGCAATCAGCCCCAGCATTTT.

This chain joins TRBV12-3 or TRBV12-4 and TRBJ2-5; D is uncertain. The V end was cut by 6 bases, the J end by 2 bases, with 10 bases between. The length of the CDR3 is 13 residues. The CDR3 region is CASRLPGQETQYF. CDR3 DNA: TGTGCCAGCAGATTACCAGGACAAGAGACCCAGTACTTC.

This rearrangement joins TRBV4-2 to TRBJ2-3; D is perhaps TRBD2 (6 bases). V was pared by 8 bases and J by 1 base, with 13 bases between. CDR1 LGHNA and CDR2 YNFKEQ come from the germline V gene. The CDR3 loop spans 14 amino acids. Written as DNA, the CDR3 is TGTGCCAGCCGAAGCGGGTTCGGCACAGATACGCAGTATTTT. Translated: CASRSGFGTDTQYF.

The chain couples TRBV9 to TRBJ2-7; a possible D gene is TRBD1 (5 bases). The germline gives CDR1 SGDLS, CDR2 YYNGEE. This CDR3 is 13 amino acids long. Trimming took off 0 bases at V and 8 bases at J, with 12 bases between the two ends. Here the CDR3 reads CASSVGQKGKQYF. The DNA for the CDR3 is TGTGCCAGCAGCGTAGGACAGAAGGGGAAGCAGTACTTC. Complete variable domain (other parts from reference TRBV9 and TRBJ2-7): DSGVTQTPKHLITATGQRVTLRCSPRSGDLSVYWYQQSLDQGLQFLIQYYNGEERAKGNILERFSAQQFPDLHSELNLSSLELGDSALYFCASSVGQKGKQYFGPGTRLTVT.

This clone was recorded only once. In nucleotides, the CDR3 is TGTGCCAGCAGTCAGGGCAGGGGGCTGGAGCCCCAGCATTTT. Translation: CASSQGRGLEPQHF. This chain connects TRBV28 to TRBJ1-5; the match to TRBD1 covers 8 bases. The CDR3 has 14 amino acids. CDR1 is MDHEN, CDR2 SYDVKM, per germline. Trimming cost V 5 bases and J 8 bases; bases outside gene matches: 8. Full variable domain (missing parts from reference TRBV28 and TRBJ1-5): DVKVTQSSRYLVKRTGEKVFLECVQDMDHENMFWYRQDPGLGLRLIYFSYDVKMKEKGDIPEGYSVSREKKERFSLILESASTNQTSMYLCASSQGRGLEPQHFGDGTRLSIL.

V usage is TRBV30 and J usage is TRBJ2-7; TRBD2 might be the D (5 bases). This CDR3 has 14 residues. CDR1 and CDR2 (germline): GTSNPN, SVGIG (reference sequence). V was cut by 0 bases and J by 2 bases, with 11 bases left in between. The CDR3 DNA reads as TGTGCCTGGAGTGTACTGAGCGGTCCCTACGAGCAGTACTTC. This translates into CAWSVLSGPYEQYF. The whole variable domain, remainder taken from reference TRBV30 and TRBJ2-7, is SQTIHQWPATLVQPVGSPLSLECTVEGTSNPNLYWYRQAAGRGLQLLFYSVGIGQISSEVPQNLSASRPQDRQFILSSKKLLLSDSGFYLCAWSVLSGPYEQYFGPGTRLTVT.

The chain recombines TRBV7-2 with TRBJ1-6; a weak D match, TRBD1 (6 bases). The germline CDR1 and CDR2 sequences are SGHTA and FQGNSA. The CDR3 runs 17 residues. V was cut by 5 bases and J by 10 bases, with 24 bases left in between. The CDR3 is CASSPRGYAGATSPLHF. The CDR3 DNA reads as TGTGCCAGCAGCCCACGAGGTTATGCAGGGGCAACATCACCCCTCCACTTT.

This clone was detected only a few times. The rearrangement links TRBV5-6 to TRBJ1-1, with no clear D. This CDR3 comprises 15 residues. The V end was cut by 1 base, the J end by 0 bases, with 10 bases between. Germline lookup yields CDR1 SGHDT and CDR2 YYEEEE. DNA for the CDR3: TGTGCCAGCAGCTTGTTCGAGGGAGTGAACACTGAAGCTTTCTTT. Residues: CASSLFEGVNTEAFF.

The chain employs TRBV19 and TRBJ2-3; possibly TRBD2 for D (5 bases). The CDR3 is made up of 15 amino acids. The germline CDR1 and CDR2 sequences are LNHDA and SQIVND (reference sequence). The V gene lost 8 bases and the J gene lost 6 bases, with 21 bases spanning the gap. CDR3 sequence (DNA): TGTGCCAGTCGACTGACCGGGGTTTCTTCCGATACGCAGTATTTT. It codes for CASRLTGVSSDTQYF. Looking up the rest from reference TRBV19 and TRBJ2-3 gives the full variable domain: DGGITQSPKYLFRKEGQNVTLSCEQNLNHDAMYWYRQDPGQGLRLIYYSQIVNDFQKGDIAEGYSVSREKKESFPLTVTSAQKNPTAFYLCASRLTGVSSDTQYFGPGTRLTVL.

The rearrangement links TRBV5-1 to TRBJ2-7, with TRBD2 matching 14 bases. The CDR3 extends over 15 amino acids. V trimming: 4 bases; J trimming: 3 bases; junction bases outside the gene matches: 3. Germline assignment: CDR1 SGHRS and CDR2 YFSETQ. The CDR3 is CASSPGLAGDYEQYF. CDR3 in DNA: TGCGCCAGCAGCCCGGGACTAGCGGGAGACTACGAGCAGTACTTC.

The chain links TRBV10-2 to TRBJ2-7, with D possibly being TRBD2 (6 bases). Trimming stripped 2 bases from V and 4 bases from J, with 18 bases between. CDR3 length: 16 residues. Germline CDR1 is WSHSY and CDR2 is SAAADI. Here the CDR3 DNA reads TGCGCCAGCAGTGAGCCCGGGGGAGACTTTCGGTACGAGCAGTACTTC. Encoded protein: CASSEPGGDFRYEQYF.

This chain uses TRBV5-4 with TRBJ2-1; D gene uncertain. Per germline, CDR1 SGHNT and CDR2 YYREEE (reference sequence). The V gene lost 1 base and the J gene lost 6 bases, with 5 bases spanning the gap. The CDR3 consists of 12 residues. Here the CDR3 reads CASSLSVNEQFF. DNA of the CDR3: TGTGCCAGCAGCTTGAGCGTCAATGAGCAGTTCTTC.

The V call is TRBV27, the J call TRBJ2-2; 9 bases are a match to TRBD1. The CDR3 length is 17 residues. Germline V gives CDR1 MNHEY, CDR2 SMNVEV (reference sequence). The junction had 14 bases not matched to a gene; V was cut back by 6 bases and J by 6 bases. CDR3 coding DNA: TGTGCCAGCAGATACCATATCGTACGACAGGGGGCCGGGGAGCTGTTTTTT. Translating gives CASRYHIVRQGAGELFF.